This TCR beta chain was sequenced during a study of T cell repertoires in cytomegalovirus infection. Study details: Public signatures in TCR beta pointed to CMV infection and matching HLA type. Notes on the study in general: Cumulative public TCR beta family frequency identified carriers of CMV plus the relevant HLA. HLA-C-restricted CMV clonotypes gave the most frequent clonotype in two of eight donors.

TCRdb used MiXCR to reprocess the reads, holding one entry per CDR3 protein. Among about 490,000 distinct CDR3 sequences listed, about 30% were seen once. This CDR3 has 16 amino acids. The germline V and J ends were trimmed by 7 bases and 6 bases, with 22 bases remaining between them. Per the germline V gene, CDR1 is MNHEY and CDR2 is SVGAGI. A note on this clonotype: Its antigen is undetermined.

The TCR sequence derives from a human donor in good health (CMV status not recorded). Some clones in this sample may be carry-over from other donors' samples. This chain links TRBV6-5 with TRBJ2-4; a weak D match, TRBD1 (5 bases). The sequencing sample was made of PBMCs. The CDR3 is CASNPTHRSPGNIQYF. The CDR3, as DNA: TGTGCCAGCAATCCAACCCACAGGAGCCCCGGAAACATTCAGTACTTC.